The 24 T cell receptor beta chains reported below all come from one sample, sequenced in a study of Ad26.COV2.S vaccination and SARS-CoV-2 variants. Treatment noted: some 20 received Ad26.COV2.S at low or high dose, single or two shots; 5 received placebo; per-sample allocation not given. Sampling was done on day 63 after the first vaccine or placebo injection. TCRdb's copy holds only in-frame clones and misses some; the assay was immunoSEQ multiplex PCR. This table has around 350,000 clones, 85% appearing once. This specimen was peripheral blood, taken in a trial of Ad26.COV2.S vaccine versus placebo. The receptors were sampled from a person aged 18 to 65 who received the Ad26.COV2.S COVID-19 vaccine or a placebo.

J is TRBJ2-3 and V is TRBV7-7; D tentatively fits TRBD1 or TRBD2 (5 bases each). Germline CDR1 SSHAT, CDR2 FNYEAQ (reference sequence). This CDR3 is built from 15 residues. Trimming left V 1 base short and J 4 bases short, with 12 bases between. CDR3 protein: CASSLGPGAADTQYF. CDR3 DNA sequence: TGTGCCAGCAGCTTAGGACCCGGGGCAGCAGATACGCAGTATTTT.

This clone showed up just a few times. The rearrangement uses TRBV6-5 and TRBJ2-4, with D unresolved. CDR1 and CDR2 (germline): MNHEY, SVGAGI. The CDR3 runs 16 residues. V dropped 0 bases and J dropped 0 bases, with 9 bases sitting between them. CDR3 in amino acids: CASSYSLGAAKNIQYF. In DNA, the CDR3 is TGTGCCAGCAGTTACTCTTTGGGTGCAGCCAAAAACATTCAGTACTTC.

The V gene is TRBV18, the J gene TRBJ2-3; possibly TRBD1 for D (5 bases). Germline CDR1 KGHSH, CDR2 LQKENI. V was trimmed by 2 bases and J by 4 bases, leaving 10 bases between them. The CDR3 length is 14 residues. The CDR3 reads CASSPWAGPDTQYF. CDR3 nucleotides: TGTGCCAGCTCACCATGGGCAGGGCCAGATACGCAGTATTTT.

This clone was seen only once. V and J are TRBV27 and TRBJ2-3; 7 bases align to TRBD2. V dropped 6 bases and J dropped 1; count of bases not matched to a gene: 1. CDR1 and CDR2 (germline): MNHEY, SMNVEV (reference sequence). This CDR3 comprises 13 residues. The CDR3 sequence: CASRLAGTDTQYF. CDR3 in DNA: TGTGCCAGCAGGCTAGCGGGCACAGATACGCAGTATTTT.

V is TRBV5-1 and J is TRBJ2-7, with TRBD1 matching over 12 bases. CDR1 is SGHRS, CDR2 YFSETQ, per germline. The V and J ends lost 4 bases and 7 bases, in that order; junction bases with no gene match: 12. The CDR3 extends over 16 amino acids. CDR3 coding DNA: TGCGCCAGCAGCGCAACACCGGGACAGGGGGCGCATGAGCAGTACTTC. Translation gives CASSATPGQGAHEQYF.

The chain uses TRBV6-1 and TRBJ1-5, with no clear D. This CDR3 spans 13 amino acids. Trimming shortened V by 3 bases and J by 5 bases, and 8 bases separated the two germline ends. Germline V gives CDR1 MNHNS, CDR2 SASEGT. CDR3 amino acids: CASSEHVDQPQHF. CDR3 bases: TGTGCCAGCAGTGAGCACGTTGATCAGCCCCAGCATTTT.

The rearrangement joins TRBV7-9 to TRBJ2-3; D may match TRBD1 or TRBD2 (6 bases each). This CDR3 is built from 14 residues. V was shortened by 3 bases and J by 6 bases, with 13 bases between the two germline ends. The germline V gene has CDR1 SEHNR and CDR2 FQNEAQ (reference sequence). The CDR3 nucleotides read TGTGCCAGCAGCTTCCGACCGGGGGCGGATACGCAGTATTTT. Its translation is CASSFRPGADTQYF.

For the CDR3, the DNA is TGTGCCAGCAGCCACCACGGGGATACGCAGTATTTT. This gives the protein CASSHHGDTQYF. This sequence joins TRBV3-1 (or the pseudogene TRBV3-2) and TRBJ2-3; D is undetermined. This CDR3 is built from 12 residues. V shed 3 bases and J shed 6 bases, with 7 bases lying between them. Germline V gene lookup returns CDR1 LGHDT and CDR2 YNNKEL (reference sequence).

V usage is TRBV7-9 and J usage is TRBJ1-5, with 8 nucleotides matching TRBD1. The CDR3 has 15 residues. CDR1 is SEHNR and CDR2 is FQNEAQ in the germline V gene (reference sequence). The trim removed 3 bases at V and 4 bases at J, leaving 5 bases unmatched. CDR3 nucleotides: TGTGCCAGCAGCTTGGCAGGGGGCCGTAATCAGCCCCAGCATTTT. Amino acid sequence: CASSLAGGRNQPQHF.

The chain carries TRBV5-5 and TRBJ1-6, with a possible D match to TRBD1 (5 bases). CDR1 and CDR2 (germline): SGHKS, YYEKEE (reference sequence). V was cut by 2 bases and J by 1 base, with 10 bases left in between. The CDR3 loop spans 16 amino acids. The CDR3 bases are TGTGCCAGCAGCTTACCAGGGATTTCCTATAATTCACCCCTCCACTTT. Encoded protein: CASSLPGISYNSPLHF.

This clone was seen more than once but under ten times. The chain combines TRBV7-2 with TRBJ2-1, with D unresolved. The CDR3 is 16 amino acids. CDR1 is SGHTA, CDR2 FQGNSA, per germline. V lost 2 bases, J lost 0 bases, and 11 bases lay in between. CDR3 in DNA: TGTGCCAGCAGCTTAAGATCCGAGAACTCCTACAATGAGCAGTTCTTC. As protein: CASSLRSENSYNEQFF.

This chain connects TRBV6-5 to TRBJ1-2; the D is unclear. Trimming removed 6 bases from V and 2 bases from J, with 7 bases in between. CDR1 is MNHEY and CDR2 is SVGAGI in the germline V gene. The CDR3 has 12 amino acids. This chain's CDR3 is CASRVNNYGYTF. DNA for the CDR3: TGTGCCAGCAGGGTAAACAACTATGGCTACACCTTC.

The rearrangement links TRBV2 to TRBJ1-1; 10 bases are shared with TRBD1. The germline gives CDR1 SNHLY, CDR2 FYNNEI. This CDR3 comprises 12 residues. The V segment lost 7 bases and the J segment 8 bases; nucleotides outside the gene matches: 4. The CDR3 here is CASKDRGFEAFF. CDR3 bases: TGTGCCAGCAAGGACAGGGGGTTCGAAGCTTTCTTT.

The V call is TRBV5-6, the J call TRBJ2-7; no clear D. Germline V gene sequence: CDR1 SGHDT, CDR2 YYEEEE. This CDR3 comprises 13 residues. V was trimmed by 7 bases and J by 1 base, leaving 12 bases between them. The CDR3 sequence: CASAVSRSYEQYF. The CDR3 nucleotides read TGTGCCAGCGCTGTCTCGAGGTCCTACGAGCAGTACTTC.

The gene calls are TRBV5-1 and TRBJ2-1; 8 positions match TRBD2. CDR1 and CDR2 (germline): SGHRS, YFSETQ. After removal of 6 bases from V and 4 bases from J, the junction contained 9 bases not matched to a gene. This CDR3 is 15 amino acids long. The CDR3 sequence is CASTPGPSGYNEQFF. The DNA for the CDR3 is TGCGCCAGCACCCCCGGCCCTAGCGGGTACAATGAGCAGTTCTTC.

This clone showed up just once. This chain's CDR3 is CASSLGIRGYYEQYF. The CDR3 DNA sequence: TGTGCCAGCAGCTTGGGAATCCGGGGTTACTACGAGCAGTACTTC. The rearrangement joins TRBV5-6 to TRBJ2-7; tentatively, D is TRBD2 (5 bases). The CDR3 sequence is 15 residues long. CDR1 and CDR2 (germline): SGHDT, YYEEEE. V was cut by 0 bases and J by 3 bases, with 13 bases left in between.

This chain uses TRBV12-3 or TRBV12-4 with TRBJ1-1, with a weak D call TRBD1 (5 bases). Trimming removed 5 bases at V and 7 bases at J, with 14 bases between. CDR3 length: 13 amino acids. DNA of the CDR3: TGTGCCAGCAGTCCGATGGGGAGGGGTGAAGCTTTCTTT. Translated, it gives CASSPMGRGEAFF.

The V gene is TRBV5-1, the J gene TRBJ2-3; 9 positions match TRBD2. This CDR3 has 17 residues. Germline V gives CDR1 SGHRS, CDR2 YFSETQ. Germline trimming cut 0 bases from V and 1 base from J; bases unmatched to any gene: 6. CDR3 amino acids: CASSLGAGGPGTDTQYF. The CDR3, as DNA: TGCGCCAGCAGCTTGGGGGCGGGAGGGCCTGGCACAGATACGCAGTATTTT. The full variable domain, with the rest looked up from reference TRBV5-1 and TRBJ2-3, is KAGVTQTPRYLIKTRGQQVTLSCSPISGHRSVSWYQQTPGQGLQFLFEYFSETQRNKGNFPGRFSGRQFSNSRSEMNVSTLELGDSALYLCASSLGAGGPGTDTQYFGPGTRLTVL.

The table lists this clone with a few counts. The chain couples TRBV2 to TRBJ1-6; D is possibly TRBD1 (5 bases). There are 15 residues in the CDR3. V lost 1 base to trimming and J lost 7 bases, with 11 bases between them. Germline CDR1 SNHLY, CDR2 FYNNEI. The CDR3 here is CASSEVGVPNSPLHF. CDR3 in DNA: TGTGCCAGCAGTGAAGTGGGGGTCCCAAATTCACCCCTCCACTTT.

CDR3 region: CASSLARQNTGELFF. In DNA form, the CDR3 reads TGTGCCAGCAGCTTAGCGCGTCAGAACACCGGGGAGCTGTTTTTT. This chain links TRBV7-2 with TRBJ2-2; D gene unclear. Between the trimmed V and J ends, which lost 0 bases and 1 base, there was a span of 6 bases. The CDR3 loop spans 15 amino acids. Germline CDR1 SGHTA, CDR2 FQGNSA. The complete variable domain, with remaining parts taken from reference TRBV7-2 and TRBJ2-2, reads GAGVSQSPSNKVTEKGKDVELRCDPISGHTALYWYRQSLGQGLEFLIYFQGNSAPDKSGLPSDRFSAERTGGSVSTLTIQRTQQEDSAVYLCASSLARQNTGELFFGEGSRLTVL.

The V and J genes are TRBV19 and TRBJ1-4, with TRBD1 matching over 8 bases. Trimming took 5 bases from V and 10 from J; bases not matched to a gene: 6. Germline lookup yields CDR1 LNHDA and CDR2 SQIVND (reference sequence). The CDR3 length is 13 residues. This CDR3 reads CASSPGQGGKLFF. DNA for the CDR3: TGTGCCAGTAGTCCAGGACAGGGCGGAAAACTGTTTTTT.

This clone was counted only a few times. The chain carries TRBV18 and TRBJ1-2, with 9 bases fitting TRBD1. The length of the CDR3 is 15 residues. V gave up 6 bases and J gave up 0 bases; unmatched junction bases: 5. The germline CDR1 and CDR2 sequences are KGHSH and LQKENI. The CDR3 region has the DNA TGTGCCAGCTCCCCGACAGGGGGAGCTAACTATGGCTACACCTTC. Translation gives CASSPTGGANYGYTF.

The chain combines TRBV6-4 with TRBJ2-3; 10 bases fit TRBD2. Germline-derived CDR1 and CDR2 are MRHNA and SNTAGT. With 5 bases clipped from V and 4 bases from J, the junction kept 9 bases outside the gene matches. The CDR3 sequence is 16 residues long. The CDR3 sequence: CASSPLAGVGSDTQYF. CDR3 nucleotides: TGTGCCAGCAGTCCCCTAGCGGGGGTAGGATCAGATACGCAGTATTTT.

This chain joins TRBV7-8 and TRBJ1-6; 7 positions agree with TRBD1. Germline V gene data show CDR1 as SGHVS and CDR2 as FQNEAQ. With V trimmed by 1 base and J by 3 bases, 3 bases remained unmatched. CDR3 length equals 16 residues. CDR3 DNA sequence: TGTGCCAGCAGCTTAGTCCGGGACAGCTATAATTCACCCCTCCACTTT. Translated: CASSLVRDSYNSPLHF.